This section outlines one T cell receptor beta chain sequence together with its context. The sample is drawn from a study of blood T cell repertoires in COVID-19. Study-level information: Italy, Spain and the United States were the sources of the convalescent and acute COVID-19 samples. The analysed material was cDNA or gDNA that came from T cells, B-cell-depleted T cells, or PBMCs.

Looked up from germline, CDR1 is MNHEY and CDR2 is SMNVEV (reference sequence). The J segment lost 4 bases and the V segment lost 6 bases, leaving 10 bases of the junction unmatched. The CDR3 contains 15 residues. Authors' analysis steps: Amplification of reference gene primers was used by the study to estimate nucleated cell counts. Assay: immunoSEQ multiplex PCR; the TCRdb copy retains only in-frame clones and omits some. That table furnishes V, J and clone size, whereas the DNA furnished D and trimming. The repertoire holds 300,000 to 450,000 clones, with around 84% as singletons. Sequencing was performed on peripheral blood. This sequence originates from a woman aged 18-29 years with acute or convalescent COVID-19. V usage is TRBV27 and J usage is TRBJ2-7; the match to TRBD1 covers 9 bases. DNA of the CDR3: TGTGCCAGCAGATACGGGACAGGGCCACTGTACGAGCAGTACTTC. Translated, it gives CASRYGTGPLYEQYF.